The 13 T cell receptor beta chains listed next were all sequenced from one sample in a study of shared clonotypes between healthy human individuals. Sequenced by immunoSEQ multiplex PCR; TCRdb stores in-frame clones only, minus some. There are over 2 million clones in the sample; about 95% occur only once, and around 1.1% lies in the top ten. CD45RO negativity and positive selection for CCR7 defined naive CD8 cells, a population that excluded terminally differentiated effector memory CD45RA+ cells. The sample comprised naive CD8+ T cells sorted from blood. These receptor sequences come from a young man in good health.

The J gene is TRBJ1-2, the V gene TRBV7-3; D possibly corresponds to TRBD1 (6 bases). The CDR3 consists of 14 residues. Trimming stripped 3 bases from V and 3 bases from J, with 11 bases between. CDR1 is SGHTA and CDR2 is FQGTGA in the germline V gene. CDR3 amino acids: CASSLGSGDYGYTF. DNA for the CDR3: TGTGCCAGCAGCTTGGGATCAGGGGACTATGGCTACACCTTC. Looking up the rest from reference TRBV7-3 and TRBJ1-2 gives the full variable domain: GAGVSQTPSNKVTEKGKYVELRCDPISGHTALYWYRQSLGQGPEFLIYFQGTGAADDSGLPNDRFFAVRPEGSVSTLKIQRTERGDSAVYLCASSLGSGDYGYTFGSGTRLTVV.

V usage is TRBV27 and J usage is TRBJ2-2, with D perhaps TRBD2 (5 bases). Between the trimmed V and J ends, which lost 8 bases and 4 bases, there was a span of 20 bases. The CDR3 totals 16 residues. Germline V gives CDR1 MNHEY, CDR2 SMNVEV (reference sequence). CDR3 sequence: CASSPIGDSFTGELFF. The CDR3 nucleotides are TGTGCCAGCTCCCCAATCGGGGATTCATTCACCGGGGAGCTGTTTTTT.

This clone was counted a single time. This rearrangement joins TRBV5-5 to TRBJ1-6, with D maybe TRBD1 (5 bases). CDR3 length: 17 amino acids. From germline, CDR1 is SGHKS and CDR2 YYEKEE (reference sequence). V was shortened by 2 bases and J by 5 bases, with 17 bases between the two germline ends. CDR3 DNA sequence: TGTGCCAGCAGCTTACTGTACGTCCAGGGAAATAATTCACCCCTCCACTTT. Protein: CASSLLYVQGNNSPLHF.

The sample holds one count of this clone. The same CDR3 also results from other DNA sequences found in this sample. This sequence joins TRBV4-3 and TRBJ1-1, with 7 bases aligning to TRBD1. CDR1 and CDR2 from the germline V gene are LGHNA and YSLEER. CDR3 length: 14 residues. V shed 1 base, J shed 5 bases, and the junction held 4 bases outside the gene matches. In nucleotides, the CDR3 is TGCGCCAGCAGCCAAGGTCAGGGGGGGACTGAAGCTTTCTTT. This gives the protein CASSQGQGGTEAFF.

This clone was observed once. The chain combines TRBV28 with TRBJ2-7, with no clear D. The CDR3 length is 18 residues. Germline CDR1 reads MDHEN; CDR2 reads SYDVKM. Trimming cost V 4 bases and J 0 bases, with 22 bases left between them. The CDR3: CASSSLYLSGPSSYEQYF. CDR3 bases: TGTGCCAGCAGTTCCCTATATTTATCCGGGCCAAGCTCCTACGAGCAGTACTTC.

The chain is built from TRBV4-1 and TRBJ2-2; D could derive from TRBD1 or TRBD2 (5 bases each). The germline V gene has CDR1 MGHRA and CDR2 YSYEKL. Trimming took off 2 bases at V and 5 bases at J, with 18 bases between the two ends. The CDR3 is 17 amino acids. DNA of the CDR3: TGCGCCAGCAGCCAAACTAATACCGGGGCTGGGACCGGGGAGCTGTTTTTT. It specifies CASSQTNTGAGTGELFF.

The sample holds one count of this clone. Other nucleotide sequences from this sample produce the same CDR3. The CDR3 region has the DNA TGTGCCAGCAGTTTATACGGGGGAAACACTGAAGCTTTCTTT. It yields the protein CASSLYGGNTEAFF. The chain joins TRBV28 to TRBJ1-1; possible D gene TRBD1, 5 bases. This CDR3 comprises 14 residues. The germline V gene has CDR1 MDHEN and CDR2 SYDVKM. Trimming took off 1 base at V and 2 bases at J, with 8 bases between the two ends.

About this clone itself: Other nucleotide sequences from this sample produce the same CDR3. The chain recombines TRBV30 with TRBJ2-2; 8 bases are shared with TRBD2. V lost 4 bases and J lost 5; bases outside the gene matches: 0. Per germline, CDR1 GTSNPN and CDR2 SVGIG (reference sequence). The CDR3 is 12 residues long. The CDR3 DNA reads TGTGCCTGGACTAGCGGGACCGGGGAGCTGTTTTTT. Its protein is CAWTSGTGELFF.

The gene calls are TRBV7-9 and TRBJ1-2; 9 bases align to TRBD1. The CDR3 runs 17 residues. Germline CDR1 and CDR2: SEHNR and FQNEAQ (reference sequence). V dropped 4 bases and J dropped 2; count of bases not matched to a gene: 11. CDR3 coding DNA: TGTGCCAGCAGCTCGCAGACCGGGACAGGGCTAAACTATGGCTACACCTTC. It is translated as CASSSQTGTGLNYGYTF.

V gene TRBV6-5 combines with J gene TRBJ2-2, with a weak D call TRBD2 (7 bases). The CDR3 is made up of 14 amino acids. Germline V CDR1 and CDR2: MNHEY, SVGAGI. V was clipped by 5 bases and J by 7 bases, with 14 bases between them. CDR3 DNA sequence: TGTGCCAGCAGTCCGACGGGGGGCAACGGGGAGCTGTTTTTT. Its protein is CASSPTGGNGELFF.

The chain couples TRBV6-5 to TRBJ1-4; D unclear. V lost 6 bases, J lost 7 bases, and 18 bases lay in between. This CDR3 spans 15 amino acids. Germline V gives CDR1 MNHEY, CDR2 SVGAGI. The CDR3 is CASSPEPRSAEKLFF. CDR3 nucleotides: TGTGCCAGCAGCCCCGAACCGCGCTCGGCTGAAAAACTGTTTTTT.

This rearrangement joins TRBV10-1 to TRBJ2-3; the D is unclear. This CDR3 has 12 residues. Germline assignment: CDR1 WNHNN and CDR2 SYGVQD (reference sequence). Trimming removed 1 base from V and 10 bases from J, with 9 bases in between. The CDR3 nucleotides are TGCGCCAGCAGTGAGTATTGGGAAGCGCAGTATTTT. Its protein is CASSEYWEAQYF.

V is TRBV28 and J is TRBJ1-4, with 7 positions matching TRBD1. There are 15 residues in the CDR3. J lost 4 bases, V lost 7 bases, and 9 bases had no gene match. Germline assignment: CDR1 MDHEN and CDR2 SYDVKM. CDR3 nucleotide sequence: TGTGCCAGCACAGGGGAGGGGGCGAGTAATGAAAAACTGTTTTTT. It translates to CASTGEGASNEKLFF.